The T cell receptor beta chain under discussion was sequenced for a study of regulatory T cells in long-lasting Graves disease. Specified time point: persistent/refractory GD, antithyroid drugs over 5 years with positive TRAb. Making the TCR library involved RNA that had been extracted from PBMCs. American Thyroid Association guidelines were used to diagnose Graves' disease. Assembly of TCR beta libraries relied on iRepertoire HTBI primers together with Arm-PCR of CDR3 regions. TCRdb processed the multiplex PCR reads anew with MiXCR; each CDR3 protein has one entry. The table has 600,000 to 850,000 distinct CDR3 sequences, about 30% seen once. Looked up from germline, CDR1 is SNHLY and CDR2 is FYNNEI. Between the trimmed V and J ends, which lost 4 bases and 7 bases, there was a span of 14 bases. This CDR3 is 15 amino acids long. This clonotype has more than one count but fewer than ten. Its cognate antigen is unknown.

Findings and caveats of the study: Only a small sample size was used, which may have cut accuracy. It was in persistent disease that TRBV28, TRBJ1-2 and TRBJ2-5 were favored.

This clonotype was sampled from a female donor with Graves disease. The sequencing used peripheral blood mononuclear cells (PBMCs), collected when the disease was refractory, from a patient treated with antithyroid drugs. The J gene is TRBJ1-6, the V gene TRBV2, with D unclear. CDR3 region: CASSAIGGSNSPLHF. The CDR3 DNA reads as TGTGCCAGCAGTGCAATAGGAGGCAGCAATTCACCCCTCCACTTT.